This T cell receptor (beta chain) was captured by sequencing in a study of T-cell memory formation after mild COVID-19. This clonotype came up many times. Germline V CDR1 and CDR2: SGHTA, FQGNSA. CDR3 length: 16 residues. The V segment lost 4 bases and the J segment 4 bases; nucleotides outside the gene matches: 7. TCRdb used MiXCR to reprocess the 5' RACE reads, holding one entry per CDR3 protein. The sample yields a few hundred thousand distinct CDR3 sequences, less than 9.5% seen once. Material for sequencing was PBMCs or a T cell subset sorted from them (not recorded which). The receptor was derived from a man aged 18 to 29 who had mild COVID-19 (a few samples of this study predate the infection). Cell type and time point are not known. The chain uses TRBV7-2 and TRBJ1-1; 12 bases are a match to TRBD1. This chain's CDR3 is CASSWGQGAGGTEAFF. The CDR3 DNA follows: TGTGCCAGCAGCTGGGGACAGGGGGCAGGCGGCACTGAAGCTTTCTTT.